This TCR beta chain is drawn from a study of shared clonotypes between healthy human individuals (TCRdb year 2020). Regarding the research as a whole: A couple of women and a few men aged 18 to 49 years were included in the cohort. For each donor, three plates each were used for CD4 naive and CD4 memory, two plates were used for CD8 naive, and one plate was used for CD8 memory. The study deeply sequenced blood TCR repertoires of roughly five healthy adults to estimate repertoire size and the extent of clonotype sharing between individuals. To increase sequencing depth and limit assay-specific biases, TCR repertoire library preparation and sequencing were carried out by different laboratories using diverse techniques. Each donor's leukapheresis produced roughly between roughly 0.9 and 8.9 billion PBMCs.

CD8 naive samples were CD45RO-negative cells positively selected for CCR7, giving a CD45RA+CCR7+ population that excluded TemRA cells. Healthy HIV-negative adults with no recently reported acute infections or vaccinations were included as donors. Every donor was a Caucasian adult residing in Nashville, Tennessee, USA. Blood was collected by leukapheresis, and PBMCs were isolated by Ficoll-Histopaque density gradient centrifugation and then cryopreserved in liquid nitrogen vapor phase. Analytical flow cytometry was used to check the purity and quantity of each magnetically sorted T cell population. Genomic DNA was isolated from each sorted fraction and quantified by UV absorbance on a Nanodrop 2000c. V is shortened by 0 bases, J by 4 bases, and the region joining them spans 11 bases. The CDR3 has 14 amino acids, counting the end cysteine and phenylalanine. Only the CDR3 region is kept as DNA, spanning 42 bases read in frame from base 1. CDR1 and CDR2 are read off the germline V gene as SGHRS and YFSETQ.

Study-wide findings and limitations: Only blood was sampled, and tissue TCR repertoires likely differ from those in blood. Pairwise subsampling indicated that sequencing depth was expected to affect the degree of clonotype sharing among donors. Incomplete sequencing was indicated by rarefaction of sorted-subset datasets, despite the large sequencing depth. The genetic and exposure-history diversity represented was limited by the small number of donors. Compared with non-shared clonotypes, the clonotypes found in all four sorted-subset donors had higher generation probabilities. Sharing across several donors was observed for around 5% of naive CD4, 3% to 4% of naive CD8, 2% to 2.5% of memory CD4, and about 0.39% of memory CD8 clonotypes. Estimated clonotype richness was generally larger for naive than for memory subsets.

Turning to this clone: The clone's antigen remains unknown. No base-level quality is on record; no much larger clone is a single base apart.

Using the deep immunoSEQ assay, multiplex PCR amplified TCR CDR3 regions from genomic DNA. Extracted genomic DNA from each cell subset was spread evenly across all wells of several immunoSEQ 96-well plates, with each plate serving as a replicate. For sorted subsets, roughly 200 ng genomic DNA, equal to 30,000 to 35,000 T cell genomes, was loaded into each replicate PCR. Purified libraries were quantified with a Qubit 3.0 fluorometer, sized on a Bioanalyzer 2100, and re-quantified with the KAPA Library Quantification kit. Every immunoSEQ 96-well plate was sequenced on a separate single-read 150-cycle Illumina NextSeq 550 flow cell. On the study's bioinformatics: Because the immunoSEQ output included only junctional sequences and no quality scores, the filtering could not be the same as the filtering used for full-length reads. To assign V/J genes and CDR3, sequences were annotated against IMGT germline references using PyIR, a Python wrapper for IgBLAST v1.9. Reads were filtered out if the reads had weak V/J assignments (E-value above 1e-6), no CDR3, stop codons, out-of-frame junctions, or ambiguous translated residues. V3J clonotypes were defined as sequences sharing an identical inferred V gene, J gene, and CDR3 amino acid sequence. The percentage overlap between two repertoires was calculated by dividing the number of shared unique clonotypes by the size of the smaller repertoire. Repertoire richness was assessed with RTK rarefaction, the Chao1 estimator, and Recon v2.1 estimates of unobserved clonotypes. For all TCRbeta clonotypes obtained by the gDNA method from a few donors, generation probabilities were computed with OLGA. TCRdb provides this immuneACCESS table in a form limited to in-frame rearrangements. Some clones are lacking; in checked studies, under half of them reflect an unresolved V gene, and why the rest are absent is not known. V and J calls and clone size are given by that table; D and trimming were obtained from the DNA. This sample is represented by some 2,100,000 clones; approximately 94% of them were singletons. The ten largest clones take up approximately 1.7% of the sample.

The TCR was taken from a young man in good health. Some clones in this sample may be carry-over from other donors' samples. The chain joins TRBV5-1 to TRBJ2-7; the D gene is possibly TRBD1 or TRBD2, with 7 bases matching each. What was sequenced was naive CD8+ T cells from PBMCs. The sample's cell subset or site, from its label and the paper: CD45RA+CCR7+. Here is the DNA: TGCGCCAGCAGCTTGGCAGGGGGGGAGTACGAGCAGTACTTC. Translated, this gives CASSLAGGEYEQYF.